The clone carrying this T cell receptor beta chain was counted a few times. This specimen belongs to a study of blood T cell repertoires in COVID-19. This table comes from immunoSEQ multiplex PCR, and its TCRdb copy is limited to in-frame clones, with some not included. This repertoire shows 150,000 to 200,000 clones, roughly 79% found once; its top ten account for about 28%. The ends were cut back, 7 bases at V and 4 bases at J, with 16 bases in the middle. The CDR3 is made up of 14 amino acids. The germline V gene has CDR1 LGHNT and CDR2 FRNRAP. The J gene is TRBJ1-1, the V gene TRBV12-5; a weak D match, TRBD1 (6 bases). The sequence derives from a woman aged 70-85 years with acute or convalescent COVID-19. The source material was peripheral blood. CDR3 residues: CASARAGARTEAFF. CDR3 in DNA: TGTGCTAGTGCCCGTGCGGGGGCGCGCACTGAAGCTTTCTTT. The variable domain in full, with the rest retrieved from reference TRBV12-5 and TRBJ1-1, is DARVTQTPRHKVTEMGQEVTMRCQPILGHNTVFWYRQTMMQGLELLAYFRNRAPLDDSGMPKDRFSAEMPDATLATLKIQPSEPRDSAVYFCASARAGARTEAFFGQGTRLTVV.